This T cell receptor beta chain was obtained from a study of tumor-infiltrating lymphocytes in glioblastoma multiforme. Broader study findings: The T cells in this sample were not sorted into functional subsets. Unequal TCR RNA per T cell might skew measured clone sizes.

This clonotype appeared many times. Its antigen remains unidentified. TCRB libraries came from RNA via three nested multiplex PCR rounds. TCRdb processed the multiplex PCR reads anew with MiXCR; each CDR3 protein has one entry. The sample lists fewer than 25,000 distinct CDR3 sequences; just under 70% were seen once. CDR1 and CDR2 from the germline V gene are MDHEN and SYDVKM. V trimming: 8 bases; J trimming: 2 bases; junction bases outside the gene matches: 5. This CDR3 is 13 amino acids long. The sequencing input was peripheral blood. The rearrangement links TRBV28 to TRBJ2-7, with 8 positions matching TRBD1. The receptor was isolated from a male donor with glioblastoma. The CDR3 reads CASGGQDPYEQYF. CDR3 coding DNA: TGTGCCAGCGGGGGACAGGATCCCTACGAGCAGTACTTC.